The source of this TCR beta chain is a study of PD-L1 blockade in urothelial cancer. About the research overall: Prior chemotherapy regimens per patient numbered 0 to 3.

V was clipped by 1 base and J by 6 bases; unmatched bases: 4. CDR1 and CDR2 from the germline V gene are LGHNA and YNFKEQ. This CDR3 comprises 15 residues. Assay used: immunoSEQ multiplex PCR; TCRdb lists only in-frame clones, some missing. The top ten hold more than 3% of the sample, which has around 110,000 clones, around 93% seen once. This sample's time point: peripheral blood 6 weeks after treatment start. All patients handed over anywhere from 1 to 8 samples, pretreatment and on-treatment. The sample was PBMCs, taken around atezolizumab (anti-PD-L1) treatment. The rearrangement links TRBV4-2 to TRBJ1-4; 8 bases agree with TRBD1. The clonotype originates from a man aged 55 to 70 with urothelial cancer. CDR3 region: CASSQGTGLDEKLFF. The CDR3 nucleotides are TGTGCCAGCAGCCAAGGGACAGGGCTCGATGAAAAACTGTTTTTT.